A selection of T cell receptor beta chains follows, all from one sample in a study of neoadjuvant anti-PD-1 for oral cavity cancer. Clones were read by immunoSEQ multiplex PCR, and TCRdb kept only the in-frame ones, dropping some. Here the sample spans 35,000 to 40,000 clones, 30% to 40% being singletons. The sample consisted of tumor tissue, taken after nivolumab (anti-PD-1) treatment. The source is a person between 40 and 80 years old with oral cavity squamous cell carcinoma. The CDR3 runs from the conserved cysteine through the conserved F or W. D genes are given only for firm matches. Size is omitted from some rows. Given values are once, few, many or a class for expanded clones.

CASSSGQFYGYTF	TGCGCCAGCAGCTCGGGACAGTTCTATGGCTACACCTTC	13	TRBD1	TRBJ1-2	medium-sized	TRBV5-1
CASSLVSGTSTDTQYF	TGTGCCAGCAGCTTAGTAAGTGGGACATCCACAGATACGCAGTATTTT	16	NA	TRBJ2-3	NA	TRBV7-9
CASSLGMRQPQHF	TGTGCCAGCAGCTTAGGTATGCGTCAGCCCCAGCATTTT	13	NA	TRBJ1-5	few	TRBV7-2
CAIDRGVVGTEAFF	TGTGCCATCGACAGGGGGGTAGTCGGCACTGAAGCTTTCTTT	14	TRBD1	TRBJ1-1	NA	TRBV2
CASRPTTGPEQYF	TGCGCCAGCAGACCTACTACAGGGCCCGAGCAGTACTTC	13	NA	TRBJ2-7	many	TRBV5-1
CASSQVNNEQFF	TGTGCCAGCAGCCAAGTCAATAATGAGCAGTTCTTC	12	NA	TRBJ2-1	few	TRBV4-2
CASSVEGGGGHEQYF	TGTGCCAGCAGCGTAGAGGGAGGCGGGGGGCACGAGCAGTACTTC	15	TRBD2	TRBJ2-7	NA	TRBV9
CASSLYPGQGVYEQYF	TGTGCCAGCAGTTTATATCCGGGACAGGGAGTCTACGAGCAGTACTTC	16	TRBD1	TRBJ2-7	NA	TRBV27
CASSKGGPRWGGELFF	TGTGCCAGCAGCAAGGGAGGACCCAGATGGGGCGGGGAGCTGTTTTTT	16	NA	TRBJ2-2	NA	TRBV21-1
CASSPVGSGRDEQYF	TGTGCCAGCAGCCCGGTTGGGTCGGGGCGCGACGAGCAGTACTTC	15	NA	TRBJ2-7	NA	TRBV6-6
CASSGNSGGSPLHF	TGTGCCAGCAGCGGTAACAGCGGTGGATCACCCCTCCACTTT	14	NA	TRBJ1-6	NA	TRBV4-1
CASSWPGTGELFF	TGTGCCAGCAGTTGGCCCGGCACCGGGGAGCTGTTTTTT	13	NA	TRBJ2-2	few	TRBV11-3
CASTLQETQYF	TGTGCCAGCACCCTCCAGGAGACCCAGTACTTC	11	NA	TRBJ2-5	NA	TRBV2